These 11 T cell receptor beta chains share one sample of origin, sequenced in a study of cytomegalovirus exposure and HLA in healthy donors. Primers for the PCR totalled 60 Vbeta and 13 Jbeta. This table comes from immunoSEQ multiplex PCR, and its TCRdb copy is limited to in-frame clones, with some not included. The sample gives tens of thousands of clones, about 88% of which show up once; 2.4% is in the top ten. The material sequenced was PBMCs. The receptors were gathered from a woman between 45 and 60 years old in good health and CMV-seronegative.

The chain couples TRBV7-9 to TRBJ1-1, with 7 bases identical to TRBD1. From germline, CDR1 is SEHNR and CDR2 FQNEAQ (reference sequence). This CDR3 has 15 amino acids. V dropped 4 bases and J dropped 1; count of bases not matched to a gene: 6. The CDR3 bases are TGTGCCAGCAGCTCCCGACAGGGAACGAACACTGAAGCTTTCTTT. Protein sequence: CASSSRQGTNTEAFF.

The V and J genes are TRBV7-2 and TRBJ2-2, with 7 bases fitting TRBD2. The V segment lost 2 bases and the J segment 5 bases; nucleotides outside the gene matches: 5. Germline V gene data show CDR1 as SGHTA and CDR2 as FQGNSA. The CDR3 extends over 15 amino acids. CDR3 region: CASSLRQGGTGELFF. The CDR3 DNA reads as TGTGCCAGCAGCTTAAGGCAGGGAGGGACCGGGGAGCTGTTTTTT.

V is TRBV6-6 and J is TRBJ1-2, with D possibly TRBD1 on 5 matching bases. V shed 6 bases and J shed 2 bases, with 16 bases lying between them. Germline V gene lookup returns CDR1 MNHNY and CDR2 SVGAGI (reference sequence). The CDR3 consists of 15 residues. CDR3 loop: CASSPVAAGNYGYTF. In DNA form, the CDR3 reads TGTGCCAGCAGCCCCGTAGCCGCAGGGAACTATGGCTACACCTTC.

The CDR3 DNA follows: TGCGCCAGCAGCCTGCAGGGGGCATACACTGAAGCTTTCTTT. Residues: CASSLQGAYTEAFF. This sequence joins TRBV5-1 and TRBJ1-1; 8 nucleotides line up with TRBD1. Looked up from germline, CDR1 is SGHRS and CDR2 is YFSETQ. Trimming cost V 4 bases and J 3 bases; bases outside gene matches: 5. The CDR3 consists of 14 residues. Full variable domain (outside the CDR3, taken from reference TRBV5-1 and TRBJ1-1): KAGVTQTPRYLIKTRGQQVTLSCSPISGHRSVSWYQQTPGQGLQFLFEYFSETQRNKGNFPGRFSGRQFSNSRSEMNVSTLELGDSALYLCASSLQGAYTEAFFGQGTRLTVV.

The genes are TRBV6-5 and TRBJ2-3; 8 nucleotides line up with TRBD2. The V segment lost 0 bases and the J segment 3 bases; nucleotides outside the gene matches: 5. Germline-derived CDR1 and CDR2 are MNHEY and SVGAGI. The CDR3 spans 16 residues. The CDR3 DNA reads TGTGCCAGCAGTTACTCAATAGCGGGGCCGACAGATACGCAGTATTTT. Its protein product is CASSYSIAGPTDTQYF.

In its sample, this clone was seen once. The chain couples TRBV19 to TRBJ1-5; D remains unclear. CDR1 is LNHDA and CDR2 is SQIVND in the germline V gene (reference sequence). CDR3 length equals 13 residues. With 1 base removed from V and 7 bases from J, the gap between germline ends came to 8 bases. CDR3 nucleotide sequence: TGTGCCAGTAGTATAGGCTCGGGGCAGCCCCAGCATTTT. This codes for CASSIGSGQPQHF.

This chain uses TRBV2 with TRBJ2-5; TRBD2 agrees at 10 bases. The CDR3 loop spans 16 amino acids. Unmatched junction bases numbered 9, after V lost 5 bases and J lost 3 bases. Germline V lookup: CDR1 SNHLY, CDR2 FYNNEI. CDR3: CASSRGSGLAEETQYF. DNA of the CDR3: TGTGCCAGCAGTAGAGGTTCAGGACTAGCGGAAGAGACCCAGTACTTC.

The V call is TRBV9, the J call TRBJ2-6; 7 nucleotides agree with TRBD2. J was trimmed by 1 base and V by 4 bases; bases with no gene match: 11. The CDR3 is made up of 18 amino acids. The V gene's germline CDR1 is SGDLS and CDR2 YYNGEE. CDR3 in amino acids: CASSPGLEILSGANVLTF. For the CDR3, the DNA is TGTGCCAGCAGCCCCGGACTAGAAATTCTTTCTGGGGCCAACGTCCTGACTTTC.

The chain combines TRBV7-9 with TRBJ2-7; maybe TRBD1 (5 bases). Between the trimmed V and J ends, which lost 5 bases and 5 bases, there was a span of 16 bases. CDR1 and CDR2 (germline): SEHNR, FQNEAQ (reference sequence). This CDR3 contains 14 residues. CDR3 residues: CASSLLLDSNEQYF. The CDR3 coding sequence is TGTGCCAGCAGCCTACTCCTTGACAGCAACGAGCAGTACTTC.

The chain links TRBV19 to TRBJ1-1; 7 positions agree with TRBD1. The germline V gene has CDR1 LNHDA and CDR2 SQIVND (reference sequence). The CDR3 extends over 14 amino acids. Trimming at V came to 5 bases and at J to 3 bases, leaving 6 bases not matched to a gene. CDR3 amino acids: CASSSDRTHTEAFF. The CDR3 DNA reads as TGTGCCAGTAGTTCGGACAGGACTCACACTGAAGCTTTCTTT.

This clone was seen a few times. V is TRBV6-1 and J is TRBJ2-1, with 12 bases matching TRBD2. Trimming took 0 bases from V and 8 from J; bases not matched to a gene: 14. Germline V gene sequence: CDR1 MNHNS, CDR2 SASEGT. The CDR3 sequence is 19 residues long. The CDR3 loop reads CASSEAWTGIWTSGDEQFF. In nucleotides, the CDR3 is TGTGCCAGCAGTGAAGCTTGGACAGGGATTTGGACTAGCGGGGATGAGCAGTTCTTC.